These T cell receptor beta chains were read from a single sample in a study of post-analysis software for immune sequencing data. TCRdb re-called the PCR reads with MiXCR, one entry per CDR3 protein. Among 650,000 to 900,000 distinct CDR3 sequences listed, 40% to 55% were seen once. Sequenced sample: blood. The receptor set was obtained from a girl under 18 with multiple sclerosis. CDR3s include the opening cysteine and the closing phenylalanine or tryptophan. A D gene is named only where the DNA matches it firmly. Rows may omit the clone size; those that give it use once, few, many or a size class.

size: -
V: TRBV6-5
J: TRBJ2-3
D: TRBD2
length: 21
DNA: TGTGCCAGCAGTTACTCGATGGCTAGCGGGAGGTTGGGACTTAGCACAGATACGCAGTATTTT
CDR3: CASSYSMASGRLGLSTDTQYF

size: many
V: TRBV13
J: TRBJ2-7
D: -
length: 11
DNA: TGTGCCAGCAGCGGAAGAGGCGAGCAGTACTTC
CDR3: CASSGRGEQYF

size: few
V: TRBV12-3/TRBV12-4
J: TRBJ2-5
D: -
length: 14
DNA: TGTGCCAGCAGCCGTCGGGGCATCGAAGAGACCCAGTACTTC
CDR3: CASSRRGIEETQYF

size: few
V: TRBV29-1
J: TRBJ2-3
D: TRBD2
length: 14
DNA: TGCAGCGTCTCAGTGGGAGGGCTGACAGATACGCAGTATTTT
CDR3: CSVSVGGLTDTQYF

size: few
V: TRBV4-2
J: TRBJ2-5
D: -
length: 14
DNA: TGTGCCAGCAGCCGACGGGGGTCGGGCGGGACCCAGTACTTC
CDR3: CASSRRGSGGTQYF

size: -
V: TRBV20-1
J: TRBJ2-5
D: -
length: 11
DNA: TGCAGTGCTGGCCCTACGGGGACCCAGTACTTC
CDR3: CSAGPTGTQYF

size: -
V: TRBV7-2
J: TRBJ2-1
D: -
length: 13
DNA: TGTGCCAGCAGCTTGGGAGGGACAAATGAGCAGTTCTTC
CDR3: CASSLGGTNEQFF

size: -
V: TRBV15
J: TRBJ1-2
D: -
length: 14
DNA: TGTGCCACCAGCAGCCCAGGGTTAAACTATGGCTACACCTTC
CDR3: CATSSPGLNYGYTF

size: -
V: TRBV11-1
J: TRBJ1-1
D: -
length: 13
DNA: TGTGCCAGCAGTATGTCCTTGAACACTGAAGCTTTCTTT
CDR3: CASSMSLNTEAFF

size: -
V: TRBV20-1
J: TRBJ2-5
D: -
length: 15
DNA: TGCAGTGCTAGAGATTTTGGGGCAGCCCAAGAGACCCAGTACTTC
CDR3: CSARDFGAAQETQYF

size: -
V: TRBV29-1
J: TRBJ2-7
D: TRBD2
length: 14
DNA: TGCAGCGTCCTGACTAGCGGACATTTAAAGGAGCAGTACTTC
CDR3: CSVLTSGHLKEQYF

size: -
V: TRBV7-2
J: TRBJ2-2
D: TRBD1
length: 16
DNA: TGTGCCAGCAGCCATGGACAGGGCCCGAACACCGGGGAGCGGTTTTTT
CDR3: CASSHGQGPNTGERFF

size: many
V: TRBV6-1
J: TRBJ1-4
D: TRBD1
length: 15
DNA: TGTGCCAGCAGTGAGACAGGGAATCGGCGGGAAAAACTGTTTTTT
CDR3: CASSETGNRREKLFF

size: few
V: TRBV6-1
J: TRBJ2-4
D: -
length: 14
DNA: TGTGCCAGCAGTGAAAGGGGGGGTGGGGCCATTCAGTACTTC
CDR3: CASSERGGGAIQYF

size: few
V: TRBV3-1
J: TRBJ2-7
D: TRBD2
length: 17
DNA: TGTGCCAGCAGCCAAGGCCTCCCGGGACTAGCGGAGCTCGAGCAGTACTTC
CDR3: CASSQGLPGLAELEQYF

size: few
V: TRBV4-2
J: TRBJ2-7
D: TRBD2
length: 15
DNA: TGTGCCAGCAGCCCTGCTATAGCGGGAGGGGACGAGCAGTACTTC
CDR3: CASSPAIAGGDEQYF

size: -
V: TRBV7-9
J: TRBJ2-7
D: TRBD1
length: 11
DNA: TGTGCCAGCAGCCGGGACAGGGTGATGTACTTC
CDR3: CASSRDRVMYF

size: -
V: TRBV9
J: TRBJ2-7
D: TRBD2
length: 16
DNA: TGTGCCAGCAGCGTAGGTCCTAGCGGAGGGTTGTACGAGCAGTACTTC
CDR3: CASSVGPSGGLYEQYF

size: few
V: TRBV10-1
J: TRBJ2-5
D: -
length: 12
DNA: TGCGCCAGCAGTGAGTCTGGGGAGACCCAGTACTTC
CDR3: CASSESGETQYF

size: -
V: TRBV20-1
J: TRBJ2-7
D: -
length: 13
DNA: TGCAGTGCTCCATCGGGCAGCTCCCACGAGCAGTACTTC
CDR3: CSAPSGSSHEQYF

size: -
V: TRBV20-1
J: TRBJ2-1
D: TRBD2
length: 14
DNA: TGCAGTGCTCCTAAGCAGGGACTAGCAATTGAGCAGTTCTTC
CDR3: CSAPKQGLAIEQFF

size: -
V: TRBV7-8
J: TRBJ2-3
D: TRBD2
length: 15
DNA: TGTGCCAGCAGCCCAGCTAGCGGTCGCGTAGATACGCAGTATTTT
CDR3: CASSPASGRVDTQYF

size: -
V: TRBV3-1
J: TRBJ1-2
D: TRBD1
length: 15
DNA: TGTGCCAGCAGCCCGGAACTGGGACAGGGCTATGGCTACACCTTC
CDR3: CASSPELGQGYGYTF

size: -
V: TRBV4-3
J: TRBJ2-1
D: -
length: 17
DNA: TGCGCCAGCAGCCAAGGAGAAGGGGGAGGGCCCTACAATGAGCAGTTCTTC
CDR3: CASSQGEGGGPYNEQFF

size: -
V: TRBV5-4
J: TRBJ2-1
D: TRBD2
length: 20
DNA: TGTGCCAGCAGCGGTCCGACAGGGCGTAGGCGGGAGGGGACCTACAATGAGCAGTTCTTC
CDR3: CASSGPTGRRREGTYNEQFF

size: few
V: TRBV4-3
J: TRBJ2-4
D: TRBD2
length: 17
DNA: TGCGCCAGCAGCCCTCCGGCGGCTAGCGGATCTAAAAACATTCAGTACTTC
CDR3: CASSPPAASGSKNIQYF

size: -
V: TRBV12-3/TRBV12-4
J: TRBJ1-1
D: -
length: 15
DNA: TGTGCCAGCAGTTTAGGACCCTACTTGAACACTGAAGCTTTCTTT
CDR3: CASSLGPYLNTEAFF

size: few
V: TRBV20-1
J: TRBJ2-7
D: TRBD2
length: 15
DNA: TGCAGTGCTAGACGCGGACTAGCGGGAGTACACGAGCAGTACTTC
CDR3: CSARRGLAGVHEQYF

size: -
V: TRBV19
J: TRBJ2-7
D: TRBD1
length: 14
DNA: TGTGCCAGTAGTTTGGCGGGACAGGCCCTCGAGCAGTACTTC
CDR3: CASSLAGQALEQYF

size: -
V: TRBV4-2
J: TRBJ1-5
D: -
length: 17
DNA: TGTGCCAGCAGCCAAGATCAGTTCGGACAGAGCAATCAGCCCCAGCATTTT
CDR3: CASSQDQFGQSNQPQHF

size: few
V: TRBV29-1
J: TRBJ2-1
D: -
length: 13
DNA: TGCAGCGTTGAAGGGGATCGGGTGACGGAGCAGTTCTTC
CDR3: CSVEGDRVTEQFF

size: -
V: TRBV20-1
J: TRBJ1-6
D: -
length: 13
DNA: TGCAGTGCTAGGGACCTGTCGGATTCACCCCTCCACTTT
CDR3: CSARDLSDSPLHF

size: -
V: TRBV7-8
J: TRBJ2-1
D: TRBD2
length: 17
DNA: TGTGCCAGCAGCCCGGGGACTAGCGGGATTCCGCGGGGTGAGCAGTTCTTC
CDR3: CASSPGTSGIPRGEQFF

size: -
V: TRBV15
J: TRBJ1-1
D: -
length: 16
DNA: TGTGCCACCAGCAGAGTATTAGGCGACAGAGCCCTCGAAGCTTTCTTT
CDR3: CATSRVLGDRALEAFF

size: -
V: TRBV5-1
J: TRBJ1-4
D: -
length: 15
DNA: TGCGCCAGCAGCTTCCGGCCATCAACTAATGAAAAACTGTTTTTT
CDR3: CASSFRPSTNEKLFF

size: few
V: TRBV15
J: TRBJ1-4
D: -
length: 15
DNA: TGTGCCACCAGCACAGGACAGCCCTCTAATGAAAAACTGTTTTTT
CDR3: CATSTGQPSNEKLFF

size: -
V: TRBV5-1
J: TRBJ1-1
D: -
length: 14
DNA: TGCGCCAGCAGCTTGCGGACGGAAAACACTGAAGCTTTCTTT
CDR3: CASSLRTENTEAFF

size: -
V: TRBV14
J: TRBJ2-5
D: TRBD1
length: 16
DNA: TGTGCCAGCAGCCAAGATCGAACGGGACAGGGGGAGACCCAGTACTTC
CDR3: CASSQDRTGQGETQYF

size: -
V: TRBV5-5
J: TRBJ1-4
D: -
length: 13
DNA: TGTGCCAGCAGCTTGGCCCTTAATGAAAAACTGTTTTTT
CDR3: CASSLALNEKLFF

size: few
V: TRBV20-1
J: TRBJ2-5
D: TRBD2
length: 17
DNA: TGCAGTGCTAGAGATGGGGGACTAGCGGGAGTCGATGAGACCCAGTACTTC
CDR3: CSARDGGLAGVDETQYF

size: few
V: TRBV29-1
J: TRBJ2-3
D: TRBD2
length: 13
DNA: TGCAGCGTTGGGACTAGCGGCACAGATACGCAGTATTTT
CDR3: CSVGTSGTDTQYF

size: once
V: TRBV12-3/TRBV12-4
J: TRBJ2-1
D: TRBD2
length: 15
DNA: TGTGCCAGCAGTTTAATGGCCTCGGCTAGCGGGAGTCTGTTCTTC
CDR3: CASSLMASASGSLFF

size: -
V: TRBV12-3/TRBV12-4
J: TRBJ2-5
D: -
length: 12
DNA: TGTGCCAGCACCAGGGGATCCGAGACCCAGTACTTC
CDR3: CASTRGSETQYF

size: -
V: TRBV7-2
J: TRBJ2-5
D: TRBD2
length: 16
DNA: TGTGCCAGCAGCTTCCTAGCGGGAGGGCCTCCAGAGACCCAGTACTTC
CDR3: CASSFLAGGPPETQYF

size: -
V: TRBV2
J: TRBJ1-2
D: -
length: 16
DNA: TGTGCCAGCAGTGAAGCTAGAGTCTGGCAGGGCTATGGCTACACCTTC
CDR3: CASSEARVWQGYGYTF

size: few
V: TRBV7-8
J: TRBJ1-5
D: -
length: 16
DNA: TGTGCCAGCAGCCCGGCCCCGGACGATAGCAATCAGCCCCAGCATTTT
CDR3: CASSPAPDDSNQPQHF

size: few
V: TRBV15
J: TRBJ2-3
D: TRBD2
length: 15
DNA: TGTGCCACCAGCTTGGGACTAGCGGGCACAGATACGCAGTATTTT
CDR3: CATSLGLAGTDTQYF

size: -
V: TRBV27
J: TRBJ1-4
D: -
length: 17
DNA: TGTGCCAGCACCACGATCACAGGGATGGCAACTAATGAAAAACTGTTTTTT
CDR3: CASTTITGMATNEKLFF

size: few
V: TRBV7-9
J: TRBJ2-4
D: TRBD2
length: 16
DNA: TGTGCCAGCAGCTTAGGTGAAGCGGGAGTCAAAAACATTCAGTACTTC
CDR3: CASSLGEAGVKNIQYF

size: -
V: TRBV7-8
J: TRBJ1-6
D: -
length: 19
DNA: TGTGCCAGCAGCTACGAAGGGGAAAGGGGGAGCTCCTATAATTCACCCCTCCACTTT
CDR3: CASSYEGERGSSYNSPLHF

size: -
V: TRBV4-2
J: TRBJ2-3
D: -
length: 13
DNA: TGTGCCAGCAGCCCTAAAGTGGCAGATACGCAGTATTTT
CDR3: CASSPKVADTQYF

size: -
V: TRBV12-3/TRBV12-4
J: TRBJ2-3
D: TRBD1
length: 17
DNA: TGTGCCAGCAGTTCCCACACGACAGGGGGCGGTGCAGATACGCAGTATTTT
CDR3: CASSSHTTGGGADTQYF

size: -
V: TRBV20-1
J: TRBJ2-1
D: TRBD1
length: 15
DNA: TGCAGTGCTTACAAGCCGGGACAGGGGTACAATGAGCAGTTCTTC
CDR3: CSAYKPGQGYNEQFF

size: -
V: TRBV24-1
J: TRBJ2-1
D: TRBD1
length: 13
DNA: TGTGCCACCAGCCCGACAGGGGACAATGAGCAGTTCTTC
CDR3: CATSPTGDNEQFF

size: -
V: TRBV5-5
J: TRBJ2-7
D: -
length: 13
DNA: TGTGCCAGCAGCTTGGGTAGCAACTACGAGCAGTACTTC
CDR3: CASSLGSNYEQYF

size: -
V: TRBV20-1
J: TRBJ2-1
D: TRBD2
length: 15
DNA: TGCAGTGCTAGAATGCTGGCGGGAGTTGTCAATGAGCAGTTCTTC
CDR3: CSARMLAGVVNEQFF

size: -
V: TRBV20-1
J: TRBJ2-1
D: -
length: 13
DNA: TGCAGTGCTAGGGGGCCCTCTCCAAGTGAGCAGTTCTTC
CDR3: CSARGPSPSEQFF